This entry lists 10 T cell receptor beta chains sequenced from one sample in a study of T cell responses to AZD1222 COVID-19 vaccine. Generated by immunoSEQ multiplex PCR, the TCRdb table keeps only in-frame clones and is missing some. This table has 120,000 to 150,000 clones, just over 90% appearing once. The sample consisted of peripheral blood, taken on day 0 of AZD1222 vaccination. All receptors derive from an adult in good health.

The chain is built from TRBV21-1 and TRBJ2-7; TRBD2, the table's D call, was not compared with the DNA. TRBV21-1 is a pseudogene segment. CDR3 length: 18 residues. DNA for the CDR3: TGTGCCAGCAGCAAAAGGGATATGACTAGCGTGAGCTCCTACGAGCAGTACTTC. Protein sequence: CASSKRDMTSVSSYEQYF.

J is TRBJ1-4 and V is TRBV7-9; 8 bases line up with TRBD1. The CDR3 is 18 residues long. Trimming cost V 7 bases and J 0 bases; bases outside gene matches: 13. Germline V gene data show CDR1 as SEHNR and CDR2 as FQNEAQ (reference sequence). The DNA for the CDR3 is TGTGCCAGCACCAACCGCGGACAGGGCGGGCCAACTAATGAAAAACTGTTTTTT. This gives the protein CASTNRGQGGPTNEKLFF.

CDR3 coding DNA: TGTGCCAGTAGTCCGGACAGGGCTTATAATTCACCCCTCCACTTT. Protein: CASSPDRAYNSPLHF. The chain has TRBV19 and TRBJ1-6, with TRBD1 matching 8 bases. Germline V lookup: CDR1 LNHDA, CDR2 SQIVND (reference sequence). The ends lost 5 bases at V and 4 bases at J; junction bases unmatched: 4. The CDR3 runs 15 residues. Filled out from reference TRBV19 and TRBJ1-6, the complete variable domain reads DGGITQSPKYLFRKEGQNVTLSCEQNLNHDAMYWYRQDPGQGLRLIYYSQIVNDFQKGDIAEGYSVSREKKESFPLTVTSAQKNPTAFYLCASSPDRAYNSPLHFGNGTRLTVT.

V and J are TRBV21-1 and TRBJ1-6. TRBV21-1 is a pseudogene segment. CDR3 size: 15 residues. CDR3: CASILPSSYNSPLHF. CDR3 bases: TGTGCCAGCATCCTACCGAGCTCCTATAATTCACCCCTCCACTTT.

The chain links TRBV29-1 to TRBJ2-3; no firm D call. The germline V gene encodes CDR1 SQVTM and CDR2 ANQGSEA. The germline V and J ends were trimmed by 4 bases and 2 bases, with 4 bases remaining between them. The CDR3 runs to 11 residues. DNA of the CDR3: TGCAGCGTTGGCCTCACAGATACGCAGTATTTT. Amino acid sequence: CSVGLTDTQYF.

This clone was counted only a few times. CDR3 loop: CASSRVQGNSYEQYF. The CDR3 bases are TGTGCCAGCAGCCGAGTACAGGGCAACTCCTACGAGCAGTACTTC. V gene TRBV9 combines with J gene TRBJ2-7; D possibly corresponds to TRBD1 (6 bases). Looked up from germline, CDR1 is SGDLS and CDR2 is YYNGEE. The CDR3 covers 15 residues. The V end was cut by 4 bases, the J end by 0 bases, with 14 bases between.

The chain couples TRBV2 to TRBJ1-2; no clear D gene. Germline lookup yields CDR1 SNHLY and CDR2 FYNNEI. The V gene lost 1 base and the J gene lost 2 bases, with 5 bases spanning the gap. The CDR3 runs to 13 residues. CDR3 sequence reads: CASSEDFNYGYTF. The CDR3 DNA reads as TGTGCCAGCAGTGAAGATTTCAACTATGGCTACACCTTC.

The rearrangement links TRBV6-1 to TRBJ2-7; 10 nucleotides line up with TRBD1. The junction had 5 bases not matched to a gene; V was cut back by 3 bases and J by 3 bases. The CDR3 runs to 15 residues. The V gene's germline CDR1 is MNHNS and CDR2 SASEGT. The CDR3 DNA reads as TGTGCCAGCAGTGATGGGACAGGGGCTTTCTACGAGCAGTACTTC. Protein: CASSDGTGAFYEQYF.

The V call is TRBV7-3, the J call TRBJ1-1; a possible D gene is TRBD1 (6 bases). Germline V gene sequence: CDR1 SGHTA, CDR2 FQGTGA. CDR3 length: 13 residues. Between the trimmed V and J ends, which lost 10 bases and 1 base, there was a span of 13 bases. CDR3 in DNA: TGTGCCACCTCCCGGGGGCGGAACACTGAAGCTTTCTTT. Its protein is CATSRGRNTEAFF.

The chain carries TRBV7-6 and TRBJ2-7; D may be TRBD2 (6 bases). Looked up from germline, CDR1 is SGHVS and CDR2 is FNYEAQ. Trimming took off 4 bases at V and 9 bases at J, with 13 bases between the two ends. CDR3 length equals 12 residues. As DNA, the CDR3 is TGTGCCAGCAGCTCCGCCGGGACTGGGCAGTACTTC. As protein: CASSSAGTGQYF.